This T cell receptor beta chain was identified in a study of T cell responses to AZD1222 COVID-19 vaccine. Regarding the study as a whole: Seropositivity was recorded at baseline in only a handful of AZD1222 recipients. Across spike, vaccine-associated CD4 TCRs were found, dominant at 160-218 and 743-854. Clonal diversity was possibly underestimated, and the donors were mostly white British, with more females. Repertoire samples came only from after the peak T cell response.

Generated by immunoSEQ multiplex PCR, the TCRdb table keeps only in-frame clones and is missing some. The data contain about 85,000 clones, roughly 88% of them singletons. V shed 5 bases and J 9 bases; nucleotides not matched to a gene: 11. The CDR3 covers 14 residues. In germline, CDR1 is SNHLY, CDR2 FYNNEI. Regarding this clone: Antigen: not known.

This sequence was found in an adult in good health. The specimen was peripheral blood, collected on day 0 of AZD1222 vaccination. The rearrangement joins TRBV2 to TRBJ2-7, with 9 bases matching TRBD1. The CDR3 loop is CASSPGTGMGVQYF. CDR3 bases: TGTGCCAGCAGTCCCGGGACAGGGATGGGTGTGCAGTACTTC.